These 3 T cell receptor beta chains were all obtained from the same sample, sequenced in a study of CD8+ T cells in alopecia areata. Treatment described: oral pan-JAK inhibitor, 5-10 mg twice daily. Extracted RNA was reverse transcribed, and the resulting cDNA served as sequencing template. Sequencing was performed with immunoSEQ multiplex PCR; in TCRdb, only in-frame clones are kept and a portion is missing. This sample yields 60,000 to 85,000 clones, of which 29% are seen a single time; under 15% belongs to the top ten. Source: CD8+ T cells sorted from blood, taken at week 4, from a patient treated with tofacitinib. The receptors here all came from a human donor with alopecia areata.

This clone was detected only a few times. V is TRBV29-1 and J is TRBJ2-1; D remains unclear. This CDR3 is 13 amino acids long. Trimming removed 1 base from V and 8 bases from J, with 12 bases in between. Germline V gene lookup returns CDR1 SQVTM and CDR2 ANQGSEA. The CDR3 spells CSVEVQTPHEQFF. DNA of the CDR3: TGCAGCGTTGAAGTACAGACACCCCATGAGCAGTTCTTC.

In its sample, this clone was seen a few times. The chain is built from TRBV29-1 and TRBJ2-1; a weak D match, TRBD2 (5 bases). V was pared by 6 bases and J by 6 bases, with 9 bases between. Germline values: CDR1 SQVTM, CDR2 ANQGSEA. CDR3 length: 11 amino acids. For the CDR3, the DNA is TGCAGCGTCCAGAGCGGCAATGAGCAGTTCTTC. Protein sequence: CSVQSGNEQFF.

The rearrangement uses TRBV6-6 and TRBJ2-1, with D tentatively TRBD2 (6 bases). This CDR3 contains 15 residues. V was cut by 0 bases and J by 5 bases, with 11 bases left in between. Per germline, CDR1 MNHNY and CDR2 SVGAGI (reference sequence). This CDR3 reads CASSYSISGDNEQFF. DNA for the CDR3: TGTGCCAGCAGTTACTCGATATCGGGAGACAATGAGCAGTTCTTC.